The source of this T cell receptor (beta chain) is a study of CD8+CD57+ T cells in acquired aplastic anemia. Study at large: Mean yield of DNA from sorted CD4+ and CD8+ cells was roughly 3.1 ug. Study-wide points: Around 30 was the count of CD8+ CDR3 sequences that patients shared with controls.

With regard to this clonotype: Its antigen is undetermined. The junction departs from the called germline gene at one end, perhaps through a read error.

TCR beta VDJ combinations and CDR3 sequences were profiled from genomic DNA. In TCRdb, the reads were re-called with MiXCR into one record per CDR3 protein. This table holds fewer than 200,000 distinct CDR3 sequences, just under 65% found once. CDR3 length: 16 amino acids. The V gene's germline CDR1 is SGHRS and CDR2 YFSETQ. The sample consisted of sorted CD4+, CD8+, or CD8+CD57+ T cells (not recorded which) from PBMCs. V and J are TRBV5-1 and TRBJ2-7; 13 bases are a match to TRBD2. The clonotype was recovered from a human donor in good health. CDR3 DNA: TGTGCCAGCAGCGAGGGGGGGACTAGCGGGGCGTACGAGCAGTACTTC. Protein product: CASSEGGTSGAYEQYF.